The following is a T cell receptor beta chain sequence with its context. Its antigen is still unknown. TCRdb keeps only in-frame clones here, not all; method: immunoSEQ multiplex PCR. The sample has hundreds of clones; approximately 25% are singletons. These data belong to a study of sequential checkpoint blockade in melanoma. Study-wide background: Randomization was 1:1 between first-line nivolumab→ipilimumab and ipilimumab→nivolumab. TCRbeta immunosequencing was performed on DNA from 90 to 100 pretreatment melanoma tumor samples.

V was pared by 6 bases and J by 0 bases, with 9 bases between. CDR1 and CDR2 from the germline V gene are MDHEN and SYDVKM. The CDR3 sequence is 14 residues long. Regarding the study as a whole: Patients with week-13 increases in T-cell fraction and clonality benefited about 30 times more often.

Indicated treatment: randomized to nivolumab then ipilimumab (arm A) or the reverse (arm B). Patients had received no earlier DNA-damaging chemotherapy. Source: tumor tissue (inferred from file names), taken from a patient given nivolumab and ipilimumab in sequence. The TCR sequence derives from a human donor with melanoma. This rearrangement joins TRBV28 to TRBJ2-1; no clear D. The CDR3 nucleotides read TGTGCCAGCAGGGTTGAGAGCTCCTACAATGAGCAGTTCTTC. Its translation: CASRVESSYNEQFF.